This paragraph covers one T cell receptor (beta chain) sequence. As yet, its antigen is unknown. Libraries were prepared by immunoSEQ multiplex PCR; TCRdb keeps only in-frame clonotypes and omits some of them. The sample yields more than 95,000 clones, around 80% seen once. The CDR3 is made up of 13 amino acids. The germline V gene encodes CDR1 SGHRS and CDR2 YFSETQ. Trimming stripped 5 bases from V and 2 bases from J, with 9 bases between. This entry is derived from a study of T cell responses to AZD1222 COVID-19 vaccine. General study findings and limits: Donors in the cohort were predominantly white British and more often female, and clonal diversity was possibly underestimated. Close to half of all spike-specific TCRs reportedly target regions of the variants that are unmutated.

The clonotype was recovered from an adult in good health. The sequenced sample was peripheral blood, obtained on day 0 of AZD1222 vaccination. The chain combines TRBV5-1 with TRBJ2-3; a weak D match, TRBD1 (5 bases). CDR3 DNA sequence: TGCGCCAGCAGGATGGGGCTCACAGATACGCAGTATTTT. As protein: CASRMGLTDTQYF.